This passage covers 21 T cell receptor beta chains from one sample sequenced in a study of T cells in Graves' hyperthyroidism and ophthalmopathy. The investigators amplified TCR beta CDR3 regions from RNA transcripts. HTBI primers were used for first-round RT-PCR of the TCR CDR3. TCRdb passed the multiplex PCR reads through MiXCR, listing each CDR3 protein once. The table includes hundreds of thousands of distinct CDR3 sequences, 38% detected once. Sequencing was performed on blood. The receptors derive from a man in his late teens or twenties with Graves' hyperthyroidism.

This clonotype has a handful of counts. The gene calls are TRBV7-2 and TRBJ1-1; D might be TRBD1 (5 bases). Trimming took 2 bases from V and 7 from J, leaving 8 bases between them. CDR3 size: 12 residues. CDR1 and CDR2 (germline): SGHTA, FQGNSA. CDR3 DNA: TGTGCCAGCAGCTTATCCAGGGTTGAAGCTTTCTTT. Residues: CASSLSRVEAFF. Drawing the rest from reference TRBV7-2 and TRBJ1-1, the complete variable domain is GAGVSQSPSNKVTEKGKDVELRCDPISGHTALYWYRQSLGQGLEFLIYFQGNSAPDKSGLPSDRFSAERTGGSVSTLTIQRTQQEDSAVYLCASSLSRVEAFFGQGTRLTVV.

This clonotype occurred many times. V and J are TRBV29-1 and TRBJ1-2, with D unresolved. V lost 4 bases and J lost 8, with 8 bases in between. Germline CDR1 is SQVTM and CDR2 is ANQGSEA. This CDR3 is built from 10 residues. CDR3 in amino acids: CSVGDGGYTF. Written as DNA, the CDR3 is TGCAGCGTTGGCGACGGCGGCTACACCTTC.

The genes are TRBV2 and TRBJ1-2; D ambiguous. Germline CDR1 reads SNHLY; CDR2 reads FYNNEI. V lost 7 bases and J lost 0, with 21 bases in between. The CDR3 runs to 17 residues. As DNA, the CDR3 is TGTGCCAGCACCCCCAGCCAGACGCCTGGCTCTAACTATGGCTACACCTTC. It translates to CASTPSQTPGSNYGYTF.

DNA for the CDR3: TGTGCCAGCAGCTCGAGGTTCCGGGGCGGGAATCAGCCCCAGCATTTT. Translated, it gives CASSSRFRGGNQPQHF. The rearrangement joins TRBV5-6 to TRBJ1-5, with D possibly matching TRBD1 (5 bases). This CDR3 has 16 amino acids. Germline-derived CDR1 and CDR2 are SGHDT and YYEEEE. V shed 3 bases and J shed 4 bases, with 17 bases lying between them.

This clonotype was seen only a few times. Since no conserved phenylalanine or tryptophan closes the CDR3, a read error is the likely cause. The chain links TRBV19 to TRBJ1-4; D gene unclear. The CDR3 length is 15 residues. Germline CDR1 reads LNHDA; CDR2 reads SQIVND (reference sequence). Between the trimmed V and J ends, which lost 3 bases and 6 bases, there was a span of 14 bases. CDR3 loop: CASSIGESVDEKLFV. As DNA, the CDR3 is TGTGCCAGTAGTATCGGGGAGAGCGTCGATGAAAAACTGTTTGTT.

About this clonotype: A read error may be the cause here, since a much bigger clone is one base away. V and J are TRBV7-9 and TRBJ1-1, with a tentative D call TRBD1 (5 bases). The V gene's germline CDR1 is SEHNR and CDR2 FQNEAQ (reference sequence). The CDR3 totals 15 residues. The CDR3 loop reads CASSLVRGSDTEASF. CDR3 nucleotide sequence: TGTGCCAGCAGCTTAGTGAGGGGATCGGACACTGAAGCTTCCTTT.

This clonotype occurred many times. This chain uses TRBV10-2 with TRBJ1-2; weak D call: TRBD1 (5 bases). The CDR3 consists of 16 residues. Trimming pared 0 bases from V and 3 bases from J, leaving 14 bases between. CDR1 is WSHSY, CDR2 SAAADI, per germline. The CDR3: CASSESGGGGHYGYTF. CDR3 nucleotides: TGCGCCAGCAGTGAGTCGGGGGGAGGAGGACACTATGGCTACACCTTC.

This clonotype has at least ten counts. V and J are TRBV9 and TRBJ2-7, with 8 bases aligning to TRBD2. The CDR3 has 14 amino acids. Germline V gene data show CDR1 as SGDLS and CDR2 as YYNGEE. V lost 5 bases to trimming and J lost 0 bases; unmatched junction nucleotides: 4. In nucleotides, the CDR3 is TGTGCCAGCAGTATCGGGACTAGCTCCTACGAGCAGTACTTC. This codes for CASSIGTSSYEQYF.

With regard to this clonotype: This may arise from a read error, as a much more abundant clone is one base away. Here the CDR3 reads CAGTSRLAGERETQYF. As DNA, the CDR3 is TGTGCCGGCACCTCCCGACTAGCGGGTGAAAGGGAGACCCAGTACTTC. This chain uses TRBV2 with TRBJ2-5; 10 positions agree with TRBD2. CDR1 and CDR2 from the germline V gene are SNHLY and FYNNEI. Unmatched junction bases numbered 17, after V lost 11 bases and J lost 5 bases. This CDR3 is built from 16 residues.

This clonotype is labeled as medium-sized. The V call is TRBV7-3, the J call TRBJ2-6; D gene uncertain. The germline CDR1 and CDR2 sequences are SGHTA and FQGTGA. The V and J ends lost 4 bases and 2 bases respectively, with 0 bases between them. The CDR3 totals 12 residues. This CDR3 is CASSSGANVLTF. CDR3 nucleotides: TGTGCCAGCAGCTCTGGGGCCAACGTCCTGACTTTC. Supplemented by reference TRBV7-3 and TRBJ2-6, the full variable domain reads GAGVSQTPSNKVTEKGKYVELRCDPISGHTALYWYRQSLGQGPEFLIYFQGTGAADDSGLPNDRFFAVRPEGSVSTLKIQRTERGDSAVYLCASSSGANVLTFGAGSRLTVL.

V is TRBV7-9 and J is TRBJ2-7; D is undetermined. Germline CDR1 is SEHNR and CDR2 is FQNEAQ (reference sequence). The CDR3 has 15 amino acids. Trimming cost V 1 base and J 3 bases, with 13 bases left between them. This CDR3 reads CASSLGMSVSYEQYF. DNA for the CDR3: TGTGCCAGCAGCTTAGGGATGTCGGTAAGCTACGAGCAGTACTTC. The complete variable domain, with remaining parts taken from reference TRBV7-9 and TRBJ2-7, reads DTGVSQNPRHKITKRGQNVTFRCDPISEHNRLYWYRQTLGQGPEFLTYFQNEAQLEKSRLLSDRFSAERPKGSFSTLEIQRTEQGDSAMYLCASSLGMSVSYEQYFGPGTRLTVT.

This clonotype was observed a handful of times. Germline is not matched at one junction end, which may reflect a read error. The chain carries TRBV5-1 and TRBJ1-2, with 11 bases matching TRBD1. The CDR3 extends over 14 amino acids. Germline CDR1 is SGHRS and CDR2 is YFSETQ. The CDR3 sequence is CASSSDRGPQSYTF. CDR3 DNA sequence: TGTGCCAGCAGCTCGGACAGGGGGCCTCAGAGCTACACCTTC.

Note on this clonotype: A clone one base away is much larger, so this may be a read error. This chain uses TRBV7-2 with TRBJ1-1; a weak D match, TRBD1 (5 bases). CDR1 is SGHTA, CDR2 FQGNSA, per germline. V was shortened by 4 bases and J by 8 bases, with 11 bases between the two germline ends. There are 12 residues in the CDR3. DNA of the CDR3: TGTGCCAGCAGCTCAATAAGGACAGAAGCTTTCTTT. Its translation: CASSSIRTEAFF.

This clonotype showed up many times. This chain joins TRBV7-4 and TRBJ2-7; D is unclear. The CDR3 length is 14 residues. The V gene lost 3 bases and the J gene lost 1 base, with 10 bases spanning the gap. Germline CDR1 and CDR2: SGHVT and SQSDAQ. CDR3 nucleotides: TGTGCCAGCAGCTTTGGAGTAACTTCCTACGAGCAGTACTTC. This gives the protein CASSFGVTSYEQYF.

The CDR3 loop is CSVGTSGRAVETQYF. The CDR3 DNA reads TGCAGCGTCGGGACTAGCGGGAGGGCCGTAGAGACCCAGTACTTC. The V gene is TRBV29-1, the J gene TRBJ2-5; 16 positions match TRBD2. This CDR3 has 15 residues. Per the germline V gene, CDR1 is SQVTM and CDR2 is ANQGSEA. V dropped 6 bases and J dropped 4; count of bases not matched to a gene: 5.

On this clonotype: A much larger clone differs by one base, so this may be a read error. V and J are TRBV12-3 or TRBV12-4 and TRBJ1-5, with D maybe TRBD1 (6 bases). V gave up 5 bases and J gave up 7 bases, with 15 bases separating them. The CDR3 has 14 residues. The CDR3 DNA follows: TGTGCCAGCAGTGTTCAGAGGGGGGGACAGCCCCAGCATTTT. Translating it yields CASSVQRGGQPQHF.

This clonotype was seen a single time. This chain links TRBV12-3 or TRBV12-4 with TRBJ1-4; unclear D gene. Trimming left V 5 bases short and J 7 bases short, with 8 bases between. The CDR3 is 12 residues long. The CDR3 is CASSKGGEKLFF. Written as DNA, the CDR3 is TGTGCCAGCAGTAAAGGCGGTGAAAAACTGTTTTTT.

This clonotype has only a few counts. This chain joins TRBV7-9 and TRBJ2-2; D remains unclear. Germline loops: CDR1 SEHNR, CDR2 FQNEAQ (reference sequence). V was shortened by 8 bases and J by 6 bases, with 10 bases between the two germline ends. The CDR3 is 12 residues long. The CDR3 region is CASLGSAGELFF. In DNA, the CDR3 is TGTGCCAGCTTGGGGTCCGCCGGGGAGCTGTTTTTT.

This clonotype was observed many times. The chain has TRBV29-1 and TRBJ1-3; D ambiguous. V lost 0 bases to trimming and J lost 7 bases, with 19 bases between them. Germline CDR1 reads SQVTM; CDR2 reads ANQGSEA. The CDR3 has 16 residues. The CDR3 spells CSVEDRARPLRNTIYF. The CDR3 DNA follows: TGCAGCGTTGAAGATCGGGCGCGTCCGCTGCGGAACACCATATATTTT. The variable domain in full, with the rest retrieved from reference TRBV29-1 and TRBJ1-3, is SAVISQKPSRDICQRGTSLTIQCQVDSQVTMMFWYRQQPGQSLTLIATANQGSEATYESGFVIDKFPISRPNLTFSTLTVSNMSPEDSSIYLCSVEDRARPLRNTIYFGEGSWLTVV.

This clonotype was observed at least ten times. The chain has TRBV7-9 and TRBJ1-2, with 8 bases matching TRBD1. Germline V gene data show CDR1 as SEHNR and CDR2 as FQNEAQ (reference sequence). With V trimmed by 11 bases and J by 5 bases, 7 bases remained unmatched. The CDR3 is 12 residues long. The CDR3 region is CAGGQGRYGYTF. DNA for the CDR3: TGTGCCGGAGGACAGGGTCGGTATGGCTACACCTTC.

This sequence joins TRBV6-1 and TRBJ2-5; no definite D call. The V end lost 6 bases, the J end lost 4 bases, and 12 bases lay between the germline ends. Germline V gene data show CDR1 as MNHNS and CDR2 as SASEGT. The CDR3 length is 13 residues. CDR3 coding DNA: TGTGCCAGCAGCCCCCCCTCGCGAGAGACCCAGTACTTC. Translating it yields CASSPPSRETQYF.